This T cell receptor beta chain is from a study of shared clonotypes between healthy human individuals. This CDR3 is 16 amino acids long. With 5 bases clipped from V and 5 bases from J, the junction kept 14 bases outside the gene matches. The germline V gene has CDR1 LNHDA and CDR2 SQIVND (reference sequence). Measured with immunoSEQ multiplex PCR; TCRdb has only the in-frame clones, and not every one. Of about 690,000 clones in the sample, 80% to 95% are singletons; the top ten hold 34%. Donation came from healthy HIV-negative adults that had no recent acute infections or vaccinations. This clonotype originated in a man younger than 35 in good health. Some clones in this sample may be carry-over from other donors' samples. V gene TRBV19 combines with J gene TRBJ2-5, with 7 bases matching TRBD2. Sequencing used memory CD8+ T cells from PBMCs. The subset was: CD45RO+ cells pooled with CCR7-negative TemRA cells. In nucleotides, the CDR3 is TGTGCCAGTAGTCTCCCGGGGTGGCCCGGGGGGGAGACCCAGTACTTC. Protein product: CASSLPGWPGGETQYF.